The next 15 T cell receptor beta chains were all read from a single sample in a study of blood T cell repertoires in COVID-19. Assay used: immunoSEQ multiplex PCR; TCRdb lists only in-frame clones, some missing. In the table there are about 260,000 clones, around 93% of which are singletons. The sequenced sample consisted of PBMCs or T cells enriched from blood (not recorded which). The receptor source for this set is a man aged 40-55 years who had been exposed to COVID-19.

This clone was detected once. Other DNA sequences within the sample encode an identical CDR3. This sequence joins TRBV7-2 and TRBJ1-6, with D unresolved. The V gene lost 6 bases and the J gene lost 5 bases, with 5 bases spanning the gap. Germline assignment: CDR1 SGHTA and CDR2 FQGNSA. There are 12 residues in the CDR3. CDR3 sequence reads: CASSRDNSPLHF. The CDR3 bases are TGTGCCAGCAGTCGGGATAATTCACCCCTCCACTTT. The full variable domain, its missing parts supplied by reference TRBV7-2 and TRBJ1-6, is GAGVSQSPSNKVTEKGKDVELRCDPISGHTALYWYRQSLGQGLEFLIYFQGNSAPDKSGLPSDRFSAERTGGSVSTLTIQRTQQEDSAVYLCASSRDNSPLHFGNGTRLTVT.

This chain connects TRBV27 to TRBJ2-7; D is perhaps TRBD2 (6 bases). The V end was cut by 6 bases, the J end by 3 bases, with 12 bases between. Germline values: CDR1 MNHEY, CDR2 SMNVEV (reference sequence). This CDR3 region has 13 residues. CDR3 bases: TGTGCCAGCAGGGGACTTCTTGACTACGAGCAGTACTTC. Amino acid sequence: CASRGLLDYEQYF.

This clone was counted a single time. Other DNA variants within this sample encode the same CDR3. The CDR3 is CASSVGGSSNQPQHF. CDR3 coding DNA: TGTGCCAGCAGCGTTGGGGGCTCGAGCAATCAGCCCCAGCATTTT. The genes are TRBV9 and TRBJ1-5; TRBD1 is a possible D gene (6 bases). The CDR3 is 15 amino acids. Germline V gene lookup returns CDR1 SGDLS and CDR2 YYNGEE. V lost 2 bases to trimming and J lost 1 base, with 10 bases between them.

V gene TRBV28 combines with J gene TRBJ1-2; 8 nucleotides align to TRBD1. CDR1 and CDR2 from the germline V gene are MDHEN and SYDVKM. V dropped 3 bases and J dropped 7; count of bases not matched to a gene: 7. CDR3 length equals 14 residues. The CDR3 region is CASSLTGDDSGYTF. In DNA form, the CDR3 reads TGTGCCAGCAGTTTGACAGGGGATGATTCTGGCTACACCTTC.

The chain joins TRBV6-4 to TRBJ2-1; TRBD2 agrees at 10 bases. Germline CDR1 reads MRHNA; CDR2 reads SNTAGT. V was pared by 5 bases and J by 6 bases, with 10 bases of the junction left unmatched. CDR3 length: 16 residues. The CDR3 bases are TGTGCCAGCAGTACCTCTAGCGGGAGAGGGCCCAATGAGCAGTTCTTC. Translation: CASSTSSGRGPNEQFF.

The chain combines TRBV5-1 with TRBJ1-2, with 10 bases fitting TRBD1. Trimming at V came to 0 bases and at J to 4 bases, leaving 3 bases not matched to a gene. Germline V gene data show CDR1 as SGHRS and CDR2 as YFSETQ. The CDR3 spans 15 residues. The CDR3 sequence: CASSLAGDRGYGYTF. CDR3 nucleotide sequence: TGCGCCAGCAGCTTGGCCGGGGACAGGGGCTATGGCTACACCTTC. The full variable domain, with the rest looked up from reference TRBV5-1 and TRBJ1-2, is KAGVTQTPRYLIKTRGQQVTLSCSPISGHRSVSWYQQTPGQGLQFLFEYFSETQRNKGNFPGRFSGRQFSNSRSEMNVSTLELGDSALYLCASSLAGDRGYGYTFGSGTRLTVV.

The chain has TRBV5-1 and TRBJ1-5; no clear D. CDR1 SGHRS and CDR2 YFSETQ come from the germline V gene. The CDR3 is made up of 13 amino acids. Trimming pared 0 bases from V and 5 bases from J, leaving 6 bases between. CDR3 DNA sequence: TGCGCCAGCAGCTTGGAGTTAGATCAGCCCCAGCATTTT. This sequence encodes CASSLELDQPQHF.

The rearrangement links TRBV9 to TRBJ2-1; maybe TRBD2 (5 bases). The CDR3 is made up of 12 amino acids. The V gene's germline CDR1 is SGDLS and CDR2 YYNGEE. The V gene lost 0 bases and the J gene lost 10 bases, with 8 bases spanning the gap. CDR3 DNA: TGTGCCAGCAGCGTAGACGGGGTCGAGCAGTTCTTC. Protein sequence: CASSVDGVEQFF.

The chain joins TRBV9 to TRBJ2-1; 12 bases agree with TRBD2. The CDR3 length is 17 residues. The germline CDR1 and CDR2 sequences are SGDLS and YYNGEE. V lost 0 bases and J lost 7; bases outside the gene matches: 8. CDR3 sequence (DNA): TGTGCCAGCAGCGTAGGTCTAGCGGGAGGGCCGAGAAATGAGCAGTTCTTC. Its translation is CASSVGLAGGPRNEQFF.

Remarks on this clone: At the DNA level, this CDR3 is encoded by other sequences in the same sample as well. V usage is TRBV11-3 and J usage is TRBJ2-7, with 13 bases fitting TRBD2. Trimming cost V 4 bases and J 2 bases; bases outside gene matches: 2. The CDR3 extends over 15 amino acids. CDR1 and CDR2 (germline): SGHNT, YENEEA. The CDR3 coding sequence is TGTGCCAGCAGCTCAGGACTAGCGGGAGCCTACGAGCAGTACTTC. Translated: CASSSGLAGAYEQYF. Full variable domain (rest looked up from reference TRBV11-3 and TRBJ2-7): EAGVVQSPRYKIIEKKQPVAFWCNPISGHNTLYWYLQNLGQGPELLIRYENEEAVDDSQLPKDRFSAERLKGVDSTLKIQPAELGDSAVYLCASSSGLAGAYEQYFGPGTRLTVT.

J is TRBJ1-6 and V is TRBV19; D perhaps matches TRBD1 (6 bases). There are 18 residues in the CDR3. The germline V and J ends were trimmed by 4 bases and 0 bases, with 16 bases remaining between them. Germline CDR1 reads LNHDA; CDR2 reads SQIVND (reference sequence). The CDR3 sequence is CASSNSRGLSSYNSPLHF. CDR3 nucleotides: TGTGCCAGTAGTAATTCCAGGGGACTAAGCTCCTATAATTCACCCCTCCACTTT.

Concerning this clone itself: This same CDR3 is encoded by further DNA sequences in the sample. The chain joins TRBV19 to TRBJ2-5, with D unresolved. Germline V gene lookup returns CDR1 LNHDA and CDR2 SQIVND (reference sequence). This CDR3 has 13 amino acids. The V end was cut by 2 bases, the J end by 0 bases, with 4 bases between. The CDR3 region has the DNA TGTGCCAGTAGTATACAGAACCAAGAGACCCAGTACTTC. Protein product: CASSIQNQETQYF.

This chain links TRBV10-3 with TRBJ2-3; tentative D call: TRBD2 (6 bases). The CDR3 contains 12 residues. The V end lost 9 bases, the J end lost 1 base, and 8 bases lay between the germline ends. Germline values: CDR1 ENHRY, CDR2 SYGVKD. CDR3 nucleotides: TGTGCCATTACGGGGGGCACAGATACGCAGTATTTT. Amino acid sequence: CAITGGTDTQYF.

The chain uses TRBV11-2 and TRBJ1-1, with D unclear. Trimming pared 8 bases from V and 0 bases from J, leaving 10 bases between. CDR3 length: 13 amino acids. The germline CDR1 and CDR2 sequences are SGHAT and FQNNGV. CDR3 protein: CASLKAVNTEAFF. CDR3 DNA: TGTGCCAGCCTGAAGGCGGTGAACACTGAAGCTTTCTTT.

This clone showed up just once. The chain has TRBV5-1 and TRBJ2-3, with 8 bases that match TRBD2. Germline CDR1 SGHRS, CDR2 YFSETQ. The CDR3 is 15 amino acids. Trimming took 0 bases from V and 4 from J; bases not matched to a gene: 4. This chain's CDR3 is CASSLVSGIADTQYF. CDR3 DNA sequence: TGCGCCAGCAGCTTGGTTAGCGGGATTGCAGATACGCAGTATTTT.